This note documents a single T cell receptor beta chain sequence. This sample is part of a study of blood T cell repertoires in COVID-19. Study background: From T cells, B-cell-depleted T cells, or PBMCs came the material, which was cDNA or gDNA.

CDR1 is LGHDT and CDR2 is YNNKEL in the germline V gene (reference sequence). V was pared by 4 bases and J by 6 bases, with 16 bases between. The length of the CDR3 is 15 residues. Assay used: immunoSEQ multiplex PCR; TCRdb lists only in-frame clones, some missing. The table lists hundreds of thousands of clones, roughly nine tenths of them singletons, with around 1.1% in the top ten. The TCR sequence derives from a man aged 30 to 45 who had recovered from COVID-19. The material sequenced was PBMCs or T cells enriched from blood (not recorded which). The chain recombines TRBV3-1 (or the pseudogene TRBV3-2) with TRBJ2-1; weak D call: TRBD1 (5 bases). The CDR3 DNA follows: TGTGCCAGCAGCCCAGGAGTTCAGGGCCGCAATGAGCAGTTCTTC. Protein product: CASSPGVQGRNEQFF.